This T cell receptor (beta chain) was recovered during a study of cytomegalovirus exposure and HLA in healthy donors. PCR employed 60 Vbeta and 13 Jbeta primers. The protocol was immunoSEQ multiplex PCR, while the TCRdb copy is restricted to in-frame clones and leaves out a portion. The repertoire consists of 120,000 or so clones, with about 76% occurring once and the leading ten covering roughly 31%. CDR3 length: 11 residues. The V gene lost 0 bases and the J gene lost 11 bases, with 8 bases spanning the gap. CDR1 SGHRS and CDR2 YFSETQ come from the germline V gene. As regards this clone: Its specificity is unknown.

The study, taken as a whole, reports: TCR beta sequences numbering some 17,000 were associated with HLA alleles at 0.05 false discovery rate in a later analysis. As immune exposure information, only CMV serostatus was available.

The sequenced sample consisted of PBMCs. The chain uses TRBV5-1 and TRBJ1-1, with D tentatively TRBD1 (5 bases). The receptor was derived from a man in his sixties in good health and CMV-seropositive. The CDR3, as DNA: TGCGCCAGCAGCTTGGATGGGGGGGCTTTCTTT. The encoded protein is CASSLDGGAFF.